The entry below gives a single TCR beta chain sequence along with its context. The source of the sample is a study of blood T cell repertoires in COVID-19. Across the whole study: Samples representing acute and convalescent COVID-19 were sourced from the United States, Italy and Spain. T cells, B-cell-depleted T cells, or PBMCs provided the cDNA or gDNA that served as material.

The ends were cut back, 1 base at V and 7 bases at J, with 8 bases in the middle. Germline CDR1 reads SGHTA; CDR2 reads FQGTGA. CDR3 length: 13 residues. In the authors' workflow: Amplification of reference gene primers provided the estimated nucleated cell counts. The data were produced by immunoSEQ multiplex PCR, yet TCRdb's version contains in-frame clones alone and is incomplete. The V and J calls and clone size come from that table; D and trimming were worked out from the DNA. Of around 140,000 clones listed, around 89% were seen once; the top ten hold about 2%. The chain employs TRBV7-3 and TRBJ2-1; D perhaps matches TRBD1 (6 bases). The TCR comes from a man between 70 and 80 years old with active COVID-19. The sample consisted of peripheral blood. CDR3 loop: CASSLNRENEQFF. CDR3 coding DNA: TGTGCCAGCAGCTTAAACAGGGAAAATGAGCAGTTCTTC.